This T cell receptor beta chain was captured in a study of blood T cell repertoires in COVID-19. Trimming cost V 6 bases and J 7 bases, with 19 bases left between them. Germline CDR1 reads KGHSH; CDR2 reads LQKENI. The CDR3 loop spans 15 amino acids. Sequencing used immunoSEQ multiplex PCR; TCRdb keeps in-frame clones, though not all of them. Among 180,000 or so clones listed, less than 85% were seen once. The TCR comes from a man aged 50 to 60 who had recovered from COVID-19. Sequenced: peripheral blood. This chain connects TRBV18 to TRBJ2-1; no reliable D call. In DNA form, the CDR3 reads TGTGCCAGCTCGATCAACAGCCCTCCCCGTAATGAGCAGTTCTTC. Translated: CASSINSPPRNEQFF.